The T cell receptor (beta chain) under discussion was sequenced for a study of radiation and T cells in renal cell carcinoma. Overall study context: Nephrectomy followed 15 Gy stereotactic body radiation by 4 weeks.

Study observations and caveats: From baseline, blood top tumor clonotypes peaked at 2 weeks post-radiation.

Time point noted: blood 2 weeks post-SBRT. Indicated treatment: 15 Gy SBRT to primary tumor, nephrectomy 4 weeks later. Serial blood draws occurred at baseline and 2 and 4 weeks post-SBRT. Clear cell pathology was present in this patient's renal cell carcinoma. Some clones are missing from TCRdb's copy, which holds only in-frame ones; the method was immunoSEQ multiplex PCR. The sample has about 130,000 clones; around nine tenths are singletons. The length of the CDR3 is 15 residues. Germline CDR1 is SGHRS and CDR2 is YFSETQ. V lost 1 base and J lost 1, with 10 bases in between. Regarding this clone: Its antigen is undetermined.

The sample here was blood, taken from a patient whose treatment included radiotherapy and nephrectomy. The TCR comes from a woman in her 70s with renal cell carcinoma. This chain connects TRBV5-1 to TRBJ2-3; D is possibly TRBD1 or TRBD2 (6 bases each). The CDR3 region has the DNA TGCGCCAGCAGCTTGTACGGGGGCGGCACAGATACGCAGTATTTT. This sequence encodes CASSLYGGGTDTQYF. The full variable domain, completed using reference TRBV5-1 and TRBJ2-3, is KAGVTQTPRYLIKTRGQQVTLSCSPISGHRSVSWYQQTPGQGLQFLFEYFSETQRNKGNFPGRFSGRQFSNSRSEMNVSTLELGDSALYLCASSLYGGGTDTQYFGPGTRLTVL.